The 10 T cell receptor beta chains given below trace back to one sample, sequenced in a study of cytomegalovirus exposure and HLA in healthy donors (dated by TCRdb to the late 2010s). Preparation of the library involved the immunoSEQ multiplex PCR assay. A mixture of 60 forward primers for TCR Vbeta segments and 13 reverse primers for TCR Jbeta segments was used in the multiplex PCR. TCRdb carries this immuneACCESS record with in-frame sequences only. Its versions omit some clonotypes, under half of them owing to an unresolved V gene in the studies checked, with the rest unexplained. This sample lists roughly 120,000 clones; 84% were detected once. In total, the top ten clones hold almost 3% of the sample. The specimen sequenced was PBMCs. All receptors derive from a woman aged 18-30 years in good health and CMV-seropositive.

The chain uses TRBV19 and TRBJ1-2; no firm D call. CDR1 LNHDA and CDR2 SQIVND come from the germline V gene (reference sequence). V lost 3 bases to trimming and J lost 1 base, with 15 bases between them. This CDR3 is 16 amino acids long. The CDR3 sequence: CASSIPSRELNYGYTF. The CDR3 DNA sequence: TGTGCCAGTAGTATCCCGTCGAGAGAACTTAACTATGGCTACACCTTC.

The gene calls are TRBV11-1 and TRBJ2-5; TRBD1 agrees at 10 bases. From germline, CDR1 is SGHAT and CDR2 FQDESV (reference sequence). The V gene end was trimmed by 5 bases and the J gene end by 0 bases; junction bases not matched to a gene: 3. CDR3 size: 15 residues. CDR3 DNA sequence: TGTGCCAGCAGCCAGGACAGGGGGTACCAAGAGACCCAGTACTTC. It is translated as CASSQDRGYQETQYF.

The chain links TRBV7-9 to TRBJ2-3, with 9 bases aligning to TRBD2. The CDR3 contains 16 residues. The germline V gene has CDR1 SEHNR and CDR2 FQNEAQ (reference sequence). Unmatched junction bases numbered 11, after V lost 5 bases and J lost 5 bases. CDR3 protein: CASSGDAGGRGDTQYF. CDR3 sequence (DNA): TGTGCCAGCAGCGGGGATGCGGGGGGGCGAGGAGATACGCAGTATTTT.

The chain has TRBV7-9 and TRBJ1-2, with D unclear. V gave up 1 base and J gave up 4 bases, with 10 bases separating them. Germline CDR1 is SEHNR and CDR2 is FQNEAQ (reference sequence). This CDR3 region has 14 residues. The CDR3: CASSLGAGLYGYTF. CDR3 in DNA: TGTGCCAGCAGCTTAGGGGCAGGCCTCTATGGCTACACCTTC.

The rearrangement uses TRBV5-4 and TRBJ2-7; TRBD2 is a possible D gene (6 bases). V was clipped by 4 bases and J by 0 bases, with 11 bases between them. The CDR3 runs to 14 residues. Germline values: CDR1 SGHNT, CDR2 YYREEE (reference sequence). This chain's CDR3 is CASSPGVSSYEQYF. The CDR3 DNA reads as TGTGCCAGCAGCCCGGGGGTAAGCTCCTACGAGCAGTACTTC.

This clone was seen a few times. The rearrangement uses TRBV6-5 and TRBJ2-6; tentative D call: TRBD2 (7 bases). Germline V gene data show CDR1 as MNHEY and CDR2 as SVGAGI. The V end lost 8 bases, the J end lost 2 bases, and 10 bases lay between the germline ends. This CDR3 has 14 residues. CDR3: CASGEGAGANVLTF. The CDR3 DNA follows: TGTGCCAGCGGGGAGGGGGCTGGGGCCAACGTCCTGACTTTC.

The chain couples TRBV4-1 to TRBJ2-3; TRBD2 matches 10 bases. V shed 1 base and J 0 bases; nucleotides not matched to a gene: 13. Per germline, CDR1 MGHRA and CDR2 YSYEKL. This CDR3 comprises 20 residues. CDR3 nucleotide sequence: TGCGCCAGCAGCCAAGGGTTTAGCGGGGGGTTGGGGACTAGCACAGATACGCAGTATTTT. The encoded protein is CASSQGFSGGLGTSTDTQYF.

The CDR3 reads CASSADRGFEAFF. The CDR3 DNA reads as TGTGCCAGCAGCGCGGACAGGGGCTTTGAAGCTTTCTTT. V gene TRBV2 combines with J gene TRBJ1-1, with 9 bases that match TRBD1. This CDR3 region has 13 residues. Losses at the gene ends were 6 bases for V and 7 bases for J; bases not matched to a gene: 6. Germline lookup yields CDR1 SNHLY and CDR2 FYNNEI.

The chain employs TRBV2 and TRBJ1-2; the D gene is possibly TRBD1 (6 bases). The CDR3 is 14 amino acids. Per the germline V gene, CDR1 is SNHLY and CDR2 is FYNNEI. V was shortened by 8 bases and J by 7 bases, with 20 bases between the two germline ends. CDR3 protein: CASPLSGARPGYTF. The CDR3 nucleotides are TGTGCCAGCCCTCTATCAGGGGCGCGGCCTGGCTACACCTTC.

V usage is TRBV19 and J usage is TRBJ2-1; the match to TRBD2 covers 10 bases. The junction had 6 bases not matched to a gene; V was cut back by 6 bases and J by 1 base. Germline values: CDR1 LNHDA, CDR2 SQIVND (reference sequence). The CDR3 is 16 amino acids. CDR3 nucleotides: TGTGCCAGTAGCACGGGGACTAGCGTTTCCTACAATGAGCAGTTCTTC. This translates into CASSTGTSVSYNEQFF.